The present entry profiles one TCR beta chain with its context. Only in-frame clones appear in the TCRdb table, and some are missing; sequencing was by immunoSEQ multiplex PCR. The table lists about 130,000 clones, roughly 90% of them singletons. The data originate from a study of blood T cell repertoires in COVID-19. Trimming pared 6 bases from V and 9 bases from J, leaving 15 bases between. The CDR3 sequence is 13 residues long. Germline loops: CDR1 MNHEY, CDR2 SVGAGI. Sample: peripheral blood. The chain uses TRBV6-5 and TRBJ2-1, with D tentatively TRBD2 (5 bases). The clonotype was recovered from a man in his 60s with COVID-19, enrolled during active disease. This chain's CDR3 is CASRRRGWGEQFF. CDR3 bases: TGTGCCAGCAGGAGGCGAGGGTGGGGTGAGCAGTTCTTC.